This TCR beta chain was obtained from a study of cytomegalovirus exposure and HLA in healthy donors. Study context: Inside one of the first data releases sat about 85 million unique TCRs taken from HLA-typed donors. Assignment to the Caucasian-associated ancestry cluster applied to approximately 79% of the approximately 400 genotyped donors. Findings and limits, study-wide: Earlier analysis looked at TCR beta V segments, and most were productive about 87% or about 30% of the time. A reported reduction in N-insertions relative to the 666-donor mean was seen in an Asian-associated ancestry cluster in a later analysis.

As to this clone: Its antigen remains unidentified.

CDR3 length equals 17 residues. Amplification used 60 Vbeta primers and 13 Jbeta primers. Assay: immunoSEQ multiplex PCR; the TCRdb copy retains only in-frame clones and omits some. The listing contains about 58,000 clones. Sample: PBMCs. The chain uses TRBV21-1 and TRBJ2-1; no DNA check was done on the table's D call, TRBD2. TRBV21-1 is shown as a pseudogene. The source is a male donor in good health and CMV-seronegative. DNA for the CDR3: TGTGCCAGCAGCAAACCGATTAGCGGGGGGCGTAGGAATGAGCAGTTCTTC. This sequence encodes CASSKPISGGRRNEQFF.